This is a list of T cell receptor beta chains from one sample in a study of blood T cells in healthy people across ages. TCRdb re-called the 5' RACE reads with MiXCR, one entry per CDR3 protein. The sample contains 1.5 million to 2 million distinct CDR3 sequences, more than 35% of which appear only once. The sample comprised blood. The source of these receptors is a human donor in good health. Each CDR3 is given with its conserved first and last residue. Each record gives: J gene, D gene, V gene, clone size, CDR3 protein, CDR3 DNA. The D gene is left open where the match is weak. The size entry is marked missing in some rows and otherwise reads once, few, many or a size class.

>TRBJ2-7|NA|TRBV5-1|NA
CASSLRPNRGFLYNEQYF
TGCGCCAGCAGCCTGAGGCCGAATCGGGGCTTTCTCTACAACGAGCAGTACTTC
>TRBJ2-5|NA|TRBV18|NA
CASSPGLDETQYF
TGTGCCAGCTCACCAGGGCTCGATGAGACCCAGTACTTC
>TRBJ2-1|NA|TRBV6-1|few
CASRSRPEDEQFF
TGTGCCAGCAGGTCCAGGCCAGAAGATGAGCAGTTCTTC
>TRBJ1-5|NA|TRBV7-9|few
CASNYGVGRQPQHF
TGTGCCAGCAACTATGGGGTAGGGCGACAGCCCCAGCATTTT
>TRBJ2-5|NA|TRBV7-3|NA
CASSLNGIAVQETQYF
TGTGCCAGCAGCTTAAATGGGATAGCGGTACAAGAGACCCAGTACTTC
>TRBJ1-4|TRBD1|TRBV25-1|NA
CASNRGVDEKLFF
TGTGCCAGCAACAGGGGGGTGGATGAAAAACTGTTTTTT
>TRBJ2-5|NA|TRBV28|NA
CASSTKIQGMGQETQYF
TGTGCCAGCAGCACGAAGATTCAGGGGATGGGCCAAGAGACCCAGTACTTC
>TRBJ1-2|NA|TRBV5-1|NA
CASSLDIEGYTF
TGCGCCAGCAGCTTGGACATCGAAGGCTACACCTTC
>TRBJ2-7|NA|TRBV6-2/TRBV6-3|NA
CAGKWGHHYEQYF
TGTGCCGGCAAATGGGGACACCACTACGAGCAGTACTTC
>TRBJ2-2|NA|TRBV4-1|NA
CASSQESGTGELFF
TGCGCCAGCAGCCAAGAGTCGGGGACCGGGGAGCTGTTTTTT
>TRBJ2-7|NA|TRBV6-2/TRBV6-3|NA
CASSMAAYEQYF
TGTGCCAGCAGCATGGCAGCCTACGAGCAGTACTTC
>TRBJ2-7|NA|TRBV18|NA
CASRRDATYEQYF
TGTGCCAGCCGGAGAGACGCAACCTACGAGCAGTACTTC
>TRBJ1-2|TRBD1|TRBV7-3|few
CASSSSTGDRHGYTF
TGTGCCAGCAGCTCATCTACAGGGGATCGTCATGGCTACACCTTC
>TRBJ1-2|NA|TRBV4-1|NA
CASSQVARFADGYTF
TGCGCCAGCAGCCAAGTCGCCCGGTTCGCAGATGGCTACACCTTC
>TRBJ2-4|TRBD1|TRBV7-8|few
CASLPERTGLTKNIQYF
TGTGCCAGCCTGCCCGAACGGACAGGGCTTACCAAAAACATTCAGTACTTC
>TRBJ2-7|NA|TRBV27|few
CASARQKGDEQYF
TGTGCCAGCGCTCGACAGAAAGGGGACGAGCAGTACTTC
>TRBJ2-7|NA|TRBV10-3|many
CAISESGSGAYEQYF
TGTGCCATCAGTGAGTCTGGTTCGGGAGCCTACGAGCAGTACTTC
>TRBJ1-1|TRBD1|TRBV6-5|once
CASFRGSTEAFF
TGTGCCAGCTTCAGGGGGTCCACTGAAGCTTTCTTT
>TRBJ1-1|NA|TRBV12-3/TRBV12-4|NA
CASLKRGWSGTEAFF
TGTGCCAGCCTTAAGCGGGGTTGGTCTGGTACTGAAGCTTTCTTT
>TRBJ2-3|TRBD2|TRBV7-2|NA
CASSLVSAGGSTDTQYF
TGTGCCAGCAGCTTAGTTTCGGCGGGGGGGAGCACAGATACGCAGTATTTT
>TRBJ1-1|NA|TRBV29-1|NA
CSVDPREGAEAFF
TGCAGCGTGGACCCCCGAGAGGGTGCTGAAGCTTTCTTT
>TRBJ2-7|NA|TRBV30|few
CAWSPNIGKQYF
TGTGCCTGGAGTCCCAACATAGGCAAGCAGTACTTC
>TRBJ2-7|TRBD1|TRBV28|NA
CASSTTGGPYEQYF
TGTGCCAGCAGCACGACAGGGGGCCCCTACGAGCAGTACTTC
>TRBJ2-1|TRBD1|TRBV5-1|few
CASSPTGGLVNEQFF
TGCGCCAGCAGCCCTACAGGGGGTCTGGTCAATGAGCAGTTCTTC
>TRBJ2-5|NA|TRBV20-1|NA
CSADRDTAKTQYF
TGCAGTGCCGATAGGGACACCGCCAAGACCCAGTACTTC
>TRBJ2-3|NA|TRBV30|NA
CAWSHNGGGDTQYF
TGTGCCTGGAGTCACAACGGCGGTGGTGATACGCAGTATTTT
>TRBJ1-2|TRBD1|TRBV12-5|NA
CARGVTGIYGYTF
TGTGCTAGGGGTGTGACAGGGATTTACGGCTACACCTTC
>TRBJ2-6|NA|TRBV7-6|few
CASTTAPLGANVLTF
TGTGCCAGCACGACAGCCCCCCTCGGGGCCAACGTCCTGACTTTC
>TRBJ2-1|TRBD2|TRBV6-2/TRBV6-3|NA
CASSPLAGDDEQFF
TGTGCCAGCAGCCCCCTAGCGGGGGACGATGAGCAGTTCTTC
>TRBJ1-2|TRBD1|TRBV4-3|NA
CASSRVGQGGSYGYTF
TGCGCCAGCAGCCGCGTCGGACAGGGGGGGAGCTATGGCTACACCTTC